These 18 T cell receptor beta chains were all obtained from the same sample, sequenced in a study of blood T cell repertoires in COVID-19. Only in-frame clones appear in the TCRdb table, and some are missing; sequencing was by immunoSEQ multiplex PCR. The sample yields nearly 110,000 clones, around 75% seen once. Sample: peripheral blood. Source of these receptors: a human donor with acute or convalescent COVID-19. The donor label of this sample is uncertain.

This clone appeared once. This chain links TRBV6-5 with TRBJ2-7, with 9 positions matching TRBD1. The junction had 9 bases not matched to a gene; V was cut back by 5 bases and J by 7 bases. The CDR3 contains 14 residues. The germline gives CDR1 MNHEY, CDR2 SVGAGI. CDR3 region: CASSRQHRGLEQYF. The CDR3 coding sequence is TGTGCCAGCAGTCGGCAGCACAGGGGGCTTGAGCAGTACTTC.

The J gene is TRBJ1-4, the V gene TRBV5-1, with D possibly TRBD1 on 5 matching bases. The CDR3 runs to 14 residues. Per germline, CDR1 SGHRS and CDR2 YFSETQ. The V end was cut by 0 bases, the J end by 6 bases, with 9 bases between. CDR3 coding DNA: TGCGCCAGCAGCTTGGAGCGGGGGGATGAAAAACTGTTTTTT. This translates into CASSLERGDEKLFF.

The V and J genes are TRBV6-5 and TRBJ1-2; 10 positions agree with TRBD1. The CDR3 is 14 amino acids. V lost 6 bases and J lost 4; bases outside the gene matches: 5. Germline V lookup: CDR1 MNHEY, CDR2 SVGAGI. The CDR3 spells CASRRDRGSYGYTF. DNA for the CDR3: TGTGCCAGCAGGCGGGACAGGGGCTCCTATGGCTACACCTTC.

This clone occurred a few times. Here the CDR3 reads CASSSDRGKNTEAFF. For the CDR3, the DNA is TGTGCCAGCAGCTCGGACAGGGGAAAGAACACTGAAGCTTTCTTT. The chain has TRBV5-8 and TRBJ1-1; 9 bases fit TRBD1. Trimming at V came to 3 bases and at J to 1 base, leaving 4 bases not matched to a gene. Germline CDR1 reads SGHTS; CDR2 reads YDEGEE. The CDR3 has 15 amino acids.

V is TRBV5-5 and J is TRBJ2-7; 8 bases map to TRBD2. The CDR3 is 16 residues long. From germline, CDR1 is SGHKS and CDR2 YYEKEE (reference sequence). V gave up 0 bases and J gave up 4 bases; unmatched junction bases: 9. The CDR3 sequence is CASSLGPRGDLYEQYV. CDR3 in DNA: TGTGCCAGCAGCTTGGGTCCGCGGGGGGATTTATACGAGCAGTACGTC.

The count of this clone is one. The CDR3 region is CASSPLGSGNSPLHF. CDR3 bases: TGTGCCAGCAGTCCCCTCGGGTCCGGGAATTCACCCCTCCACTTT. The rearrangement uses TRBV28 and TRBJ1-6; D gene uncertain. Germline V CDR1 and CDR2: MDHEN, SYDVKM. The CDR3 has 15 amino acids. The V end was cut by 5 bases, the J end by 7 bases, with 15 bases between.

The V and J genes are TRBV19 and TRBJ1-4, with 7 bases lining up with TRBD1. The V and J ends lost 2 bases and 0 bases, in that order; junction bases with no gene match: 15. Germline CDR1 is LNHDA and CDR2 is SQIVND (reference sequence). CDR3 length: 20 residues. Here the CDR3 reads CASSIRTNRGPLATNEKLFF. DNA for the CDR3: TGTGCCAGTAGTATACGGACGAACAGGGGACCGCTTGCAACTAATGAAAAACTGTTTTTT.

CDR3 protein: CASSGWDYYRIGTDTQYF. CDR3 bases: TGTGCCAGCAGTGGGTGGGACTACTACAGAATCGGCACAGATACGCAGTATTTT. J is TRBJ2-3 and V is TRBV5-5, with TRBD2 identical over 7 bases. Germline CDR1 SGHKS, CDR2 YYEKEE (reference sequence). Germline trimming cut 5 bases from V and 1 base from J; bases unmatched to any gene: 16. This CDR3 comprises 18 residues.

This clone was seen only once. This sequence joins TRBV5-6 and TRBJ2-3; 14 bases align to TRBD2. CDR1 is SGHDT and CDR2 is YYEEEE in the germline V gene. Germline trimming cut 4 bases from V and 5 bases from J; bases unmatched to any gene: 6. This CDR3 is 16 amino acids long. CDR3 in amino acids: CASSSRTSGGQDTQYF. The CDR3 DNA is TGTGCCAGCAGCAGCCGGACTAGCGGGGGGCAAGATACGCAGTATTTT.

This chain links TRBV3-1 (or the pseudogene TRBV3-2) with TRBJ1-1; the D gene is possibly TRBD1 (5 bases). V shed 4 bases and J shed 1 base, with 13 bases lying between them. CDR3 length: 15 residues. Germline assignment: CDR1 LGHDT and CDR2 YNNKEL (reference sequence). The CDR3 bases are TGTGCCAGCAGCCTCGACAGCCTTCCGAACACTGAAGCTTTCTTT. Translating gives CASSLDSLPNTEAFF.

This clone was recorded once. The genes are TRBV9 and TRBJ2-2, with TRBD2 matching over 13 bases. The V gene's germline CDR1 is SGDLS and CDR2 YYNGEE. CDR3 size: 18 residues. J gave up 3 bases and V 4 bases, and 9 bases lay outside the gene matches. CDR3: CASSKEGLAGTHTGELFF. The DNA of the CDR3 is TGTGCCAGCAGCAAAGAGGGACTAGCGGGGACTCACACCGGGGAGCTGTTTTTT.

The chain joins TRBV10-3 to TRBJ1-1; D gene unclear. Germline assignment: CDR1 ENHRY and CDR2 SYGVKD. V lost 3 bases and J 4 bases, leaving 12 bases between the germline ends. The CDR3 contains 14 residues. The CDR3 DNA reads TGTGCCATCAGTGAAAACAGTATTAGCACTGAAGCTTTCTTT. Protein product: CAISENSISTEAFF.

The V gene is TRBV13, the J gene TRBJ2-2, with 8 nucleotides matching TRBD1. The CDR3 has 15 residues. V was clipped by 3 bases and J by 4 bases; unmatched bases: 4. The germline gives CDR1 PRHDT, CDR2 FYEKMQ (reference sequence). CDR3 nucleotides: TGTGCCAGCAGCTTTTCCCAGGGGGCCACCGGGGAGCTGTTTTTT. Its translation: CASSFSQGATGELFF.

This clone has only a few counts. The chain is built from TRBV19 and TRBJ2-3, with D possibly TRBD2 on 5 matching bases. Germline values: CDR1 LNHDA, CDR2 SQIVND (reference sequence). V lost 5 bases and J lost 3, with 6 bases in between. The CDR3 length is 12 residues. In DNA form, the CDR3 reads TGTGCCAGTAGTGCGGGTACAGATACGCAGTATTTT. Its translation is CASSAGTDTQYF.

This sequence joins TRBV14 and TRBJ1-2; 8 nucleotides align to TRBD1. The CDR3 loop spans 16 amino acids. J gave up 4 bases and V 2 bases, and 9 bases lay outside the gene matches. Per germline, CDR1 SGHDN and CDR2 FVKESK. The CDR3 spells CASSQPGTGGAYGYTF. For the CDR3, the DNA is TGTGCCAGCAGCCAACCCGGGACAGGCGGAGCCTATGGCTACACCTTC.

This rearrangement joins TRBV4-1 to TRBJ2-3; 9 positions match TRBD2. V was clipped by 4 bases and J by 0 bases; unmatched bases: 5. The CDR3 extends over 16 amino acids. The V gene's germline CDR1 is MGHRA and CDR2 YSYEKL. CDR3: CASSPGLATSTDTQYF. The CDR3 DNA is TGCGCCAGCAGCCCCGGACTAGCGACTAGCACAGATACGCAGTATTTT.

This chain joins TRBV3-1 (or the pseudogene TRBV3-2) and TRBJ1-6; 9 bases are a match to TRBD1. CDR3 size: 15 residues. Looked up from germline, CDR1 is LGHDT and CDR2 is YNNKEL (reference sequence). With 5 bases clipped from V and 12 bases from J, the junction kept 11 bases outside the gene matches. The CDR3 bases are TGTGCCAGCAGCTCAAAGGGGACAGGGTTGATACCCCTCCACTTT. Translated, it gives CASSSKGTGLIPLHF.

The chain is built from TRBV19 and TRBJ1-1; 7 bases agree with TRBD1. The CDR3 consists of 15 residues. CDR1 is LNHDA and CDR2 is SQIVND in the germline V gene (reference sequence). V dropped 6 bases and J dropped 4; count of bases not matched to a gene: 11. CDR3 DNA sequence: TGTGCCAGTAGGCGGACAGGCCAGCCAGGCACTGAAGCTTTCTTT. Its protein product is CASRRTGQPGTEAFF.